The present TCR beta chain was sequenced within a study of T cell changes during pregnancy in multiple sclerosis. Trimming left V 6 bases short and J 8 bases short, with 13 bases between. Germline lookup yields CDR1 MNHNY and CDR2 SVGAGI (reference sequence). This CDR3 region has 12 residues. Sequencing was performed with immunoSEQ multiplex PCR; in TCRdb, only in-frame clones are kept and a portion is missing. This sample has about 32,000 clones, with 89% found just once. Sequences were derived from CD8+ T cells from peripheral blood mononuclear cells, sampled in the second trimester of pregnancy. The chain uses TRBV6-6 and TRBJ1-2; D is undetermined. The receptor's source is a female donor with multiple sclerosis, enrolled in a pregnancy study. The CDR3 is CASSTDWRGYTF. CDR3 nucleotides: TGTGCCAGCAGCACCGATTGGAGGGGCTACACCTTC.